This is a list of T cell receptor beta chains from one sample in a study of response to subunit inactivated influenza vaccine. TCRdb re-called the RT-PCR reads with MiXCR, one entry per CDR3 protein. The sample has fewer than 350,000 distinct CDR3 sequences, roughly 22% seen once. The sample consisted of PBMCs from blood, taken roughly 20 months after vaccination. The receptor set was obtained from a man aged 50-75 years who received an inactivated influenza vaccine. Each CDR3 is given with its conserved first and last residue. The order of the fields is J gene, clone size, CDR3 length, V gene, D gene, CDR3 DNA, CDR3 protein. The D gene is left open where the match is weak. Expanded clones get a size class; other rows say once, few or many, or leave the size out.

>TRBJ1-3|few|14|TRBV6-2/TRBV6-3|-
TGTGCCAGCACTCGAGGGAGCTCTGGAAACACCATATATTTT
CASTRGSSGNTIYF
>TRBJ2-3|few|14|TRBV6-5|-
TGTGCCAGCAGTTGGACAGCTAGCACAGATACGCAGTATTTT
CASSWTASTDTQYF
>TRBJ1-2|many|12|TRBV3-1|-
TGTGCCAGCAGCCAAGAAGTCTATGGCTACACCTTC
CASSQEVYGYTF
>TRBJ1-1|many|11|TRBV7-2|-
TGTGCCAGCAACTTTCACACTGAAGCTTTCTTT
CASNFHTEAFF
>TRBJ2-2|many|15|TRBV10-2|-
TGCGCCAGCAGTGAGTTAGCGGCTCTCACCGGGGAGCTGTTTTTT
CASSELAALTGELFF
>TRBJ2-2|-|13|TRBV5-1|-
TGCGCCAGCAGCTTCCAGGGGACCGGGGAGCTGTTTTTT
CASSFQGTGELFF
>TRBJ1-3|many|15|TRBV4-3|-
TGCGCCAACCCACACCTGGGGGGGGCTGGAAACACCATATATTTT
CANPHLGGAGNTIYF
>TRBJ1-2|-|14|TRBV27|-
TGTGCCAGCAGTTTATCGTTGGAGAACTATGGCTACACCTTC
CASSLSLENYGYTF
>TRBJ1-5|few|12|TRBV28|-
TGTGCCAGCTTGGGGCCAGGTCAGCCCCAGCATTTT
CASLGPGQPQHF
>TRBJ1-2|few|17|TRBV24-1|-
TGTGCCACCAGTGTCCACCTCCGGGGTGGTACCTACTATGGCTACACCTTC
CATSVHLRGGTYYGYTF
>TRBJ1-2|few|13|TRBV10-3|TRBD1
TGTGCCATCAGTGCCGACAGGGGGGTTGGCTACACCTTC
CAISADRGVGYTF
>TRBJ2-1|many|15|TRBV5-1|-
TGCGCCAGCAGCTTGGCCGGGAGCTCCTACAATGAGCAGTTCTTC
CASSLAGSSYNEQFF
>TRBJ1-1|few|14|TRBV20-1|-
TGCAGTGCAAAACCGGGGAACCTGAACACTGAAGCTTTCTTT
CSAKPGNLNTEAFF
>TRBJ2-1|-|15|TRBV7-7|-
TGTGCCAGCAGCCCTAGGATAGGTTTAAGGAATGAGCAGTTCTTC
CASSPRIGLRNEQFF
>TRBJ2-1|many|15|TRBV4-2|TRBD1
TGTGCCAGCAGCCAAGCCGGGACAGGGGTTTATGAGCAGTTCTTC
CASSQAGTGVYEQFF
>TRBJ1-6|-|14|TRBV9|-
TGTGCCAGCAGCGCCTCTACCGGCAATTCACCCCTCCACTTT
CASSASTGNSPLHF
>TRBJ1-2|few|14|TRBV10-3|-
TGTGCCATCAGTGAACCATCCGGGTCTGGCGGCTACACCTTC
CAISEPSGSGGYTF
>TRBJ2-3|-|21|TRBV12-3/TRBV12-4|TRBD2
TGTGCCAGCAGTTTATGGTTCCGGTTTTCGACTAGCGGGGACCGCACAGATACGCAGTATTTT
CASSLWFRFSTSGDRTDTQYF
>TRBJ2-7|few|14|TRBV28|-
TGTGCCAGCAGTCCCCTGGACGGGAAATACGAGCAGTACTTC
CASSPLDGKYEQYF
>TRBJ1-1|few|14|TRBV5-1|-
TGCGCCAGCACGACAGCCGTGGCGGACACTGAAGCTTTCTTT
CASTTAVADTEAFF
>TRBJ2-7|-|15|TRBV12-3/TRBV12-4|TRBD1
TGTGCCAGCAGTCCCCGAGGGGGCGCGGTCTACGAGCAGTACTTC
CASSPRGGAVYEQYF
>TRBJ2-7|-|14|TRBV12-3/TRBV12-4|-
TGTGCCAGCAGTTTCCAGGGGCCCACCTACGAGCAGTACTTC
CASSFQGPTYEQYF
>TRBJ2-3|-|15|TRBV4-3|-
TGCGCCAGCAGCCAAGAGGCGGTACGCACAGATACGCAGTATTTT
CASSQEAVRTDTQYF
>TRBJ1-5|many|13|TRBV29-1|-
TGCAGCGCCGAAACAGGGTTGGGCCAGCCCCAGCATTTT
CSAETGLGQPQHF
>TRBJ2-7|-|14|TRBV4-2|-
TGTGCCAGCAGCCAAGACAGAGTATCCTACGAGCAGTACTTC
CASSQDRVSYEQYF
>TRBJ2-7|-|14|TRBV5-5|TRBD2
TGTGCCAGCAGCTTGTCTAGCGGAGCCTACGAGCAGTACTTC
CASSLSSGAYEQYF
>TRBJ1-3|-|16|TRBV20-1|-
TGCAGTGCTGAAACACCGGACAGACTATCTGGAAACACCATATATTTT
CSAETPDRLSGNTIYF
>TRBJ2-1|-|17|TRBV18|TRBD2
TGTGCCAGCTCAACACTAGCGGGAGTACTCTCCTACAATGAGCAGTTCTTC
CASSTLAGVLSYNEQFF
>TRBJ2-1|-|13|TRBV4-2|-
TGTGCCAGCAGCCAAGTTTACCCCAATGAGCAGTTCTTC
CASSQVYPNEQFF
>TRBJ2-1|-|15|TRBV7-9|TRBD1
TGTGCCAGCAGCTTAGGACAGGGGGCGCCAAATGAGCAGTTCTTC
CASSLGQGAPNEQFF
>TRBJ1-1|-|15|TRBV7-2|-
TGTGCCAGCAGCCGACCAGGGGTGGGGATGGCTGAAGCTTTCTTT
CASSRPGVGMAEAFF
>TRBJ1-1|-|14|TRBV4-3|-
TGCGCCAGCAGCCAAGATCAGTTCATTAGCTTAGCTTTCTTT
CASSQDQFISLAFF
>TRBJ2-1|-|12|TRBV7-2|-
TGTGCCAGCAGCTTAATAACAACAGAAGGGTTCTTC
CASSLITTEGFF
>TRBJ2-7|many|12|TRBV29-1|-
TGCAGCGTTACTACAGGAGCCTACGAGCAGTACTTC
CSVTTGAYEQYF
>TRBJ2-7|-|15|TRBV10-1|TRBD1
TGCGCCAGCAGTGAGTTCAGGGGACAGTCCTACGAGCAGTACTTC
CASSEFRGQSYEQYF
>TRBJ2-1|-|14|TRBV10-3|TRBD2
TGTGCCATCAGTGGACTAGCGGTTAACTATGAGCAGTTCTTC
CAISGLAVNYEQFF
>TRBJ1-5|-|16|TRBV12-3/TRBV12-4|-
TGTGCCAGCAGCCCCCCGGTCCCGTATAGCAATCAGCCCCAGCATTTT
CASSPPVPYSNQPQHF
>TRBJ1-3|-|17|TRBV6-1|-
TGTGCCAGCAGTCCTCCTAGAGACGGAATCTCTGGAAACACCATATATTTT
CASSPPRDGISGNTIYF
>TRBJ2-3|few|13|TRBV10-3|-
TGTGCCATCAAGGCGGATCCCACAGATACGCAGTATTTT
CAIKADPTDTQYF